The 7 T cell receptor beta chains below all came from one sample that was sequenced in a study of identical twins. TCRdb reprocessed the 5' RACE reads via MiXCR and lists one record per CDR3 protein. The sample has about 530,000 distinct CDR3 sequences, around 22% seen once. The data were also submitted as part of a second study, on yellow fever vaccine responses in identical twins.

Sequenced sample: CD4+ T cells sorted from blood. These receptors came from a woman in her late teens or twenties in good health.

This clonotype was counted a few times. The CDR3 DNA follows: TGTGCCAGCAGCTTAATTGGGGCAGGGAACACCGGGGAGCTGTTTTTT. Amino acids: CASSLIGAGNTGELFF. V usage is TRBV7-3 and J usage is TRBJ2-2, with D possibly TRBD1 on 5 matching bases. Per germline, CDR1 SGHTA and CDR2 FQGTGA. The ends were cut back, 1 base at V and 1 base at J, with 10 bases in the middle. The CDR3 totals 16 residues.

The genes are TRBV7-2 and TRBJ2-1, with TRBD1 matching 10 bases. There are 15 residues in the CDR3. Germline V lookup: CDR1 SGHTA, CDR2 FQGNSA. Unmatched junction bases numbered 11, after V lost 8 bases and J lost 7 bases. The CDR3 DNA reads TGTGCCAGCTCCTATGGGGACAGGGGTAGAAATGAGCAGTTCTTC. It yields the protein CASSYGDRGRNEQFF.

The chain couples TRBV20-1 to TRBJ2-2; a weak D match, TRBD2 (6 bases). Trimming left V 7 bases short and J 0 bases short, with 12 bases between. The germline CDR1 and CDR2 sequences are DFQATT and SNEGSKA (reference sequence). The CDR3 has 14 residues. In nucleotides, the CDR3 is TGCAGTGGCAGCGGCGGGGCGAACACCGGGGAGCTGTTTTTT. Translation gives CSGSGGANTGELFF.

The chain is built from TRBV5-1 and TRBJ2-2; D is perhaps TRBD2 (6 bases). The V end lost 3 bases, the J end lost 2 bases, and 14 bases lay between the germline ends. CDR1 is SGHRS, CDR2 YFSETQ, per germline. The CDR3 spans 16 residues. CDR3 sequence: CASSYRLGKNTGELFF. CDR3 bases: TGCGCCAGCAGCTACCGACTAGGGAAAAACACCGGGGAGCTGTTTTTT.

The chain links TRBV2 to TRBJ1-6, with D possibly TRBD1 on 5 matching bases. Trimming left V 0 bases short and J 12 bases short, with 9 bases between. The CDR3 length is 13 residues. Germline CDR1 SNHLY, CDR2 FYNNEI. CDR3 sequence: CASSEAEGLPLHF. CDR3 coding DNA: TGTGCCAGCAGTGAAGCGGAGGGGTTACCCCTCCACTTT. Together with reference TRBV2 and TRBJ1-6, the CDR3 gives the full variable domain: EPEVTQTPSHQVTQMGQEVILRCVPISNHLYFYWYRQILGQKVEFLVSFYNNEISEKSEIFDDQFSVERPDGSNFTLKIRSTKLEDSAMYFCASSEAEGLPLHFGNGTRLTVT.

This clonotype was found a few times. Written as DNA, the CDR3 is TGCAGTGACCGAGCCGGGACTAGCGGGGACAATGAGCAGTTCTTC. Translating gives CSDRAGTSGDNEQFF. V gene TRBV20-1 combines with J gene TRBJ2-1; TRBD2 matches at 13 bases. Germline V gives CDR1 DFQATT, CDR2 SNEGSKA (reference sequence). J gave up 5 bases and V 7 bases, and 8 bases lay outside the gene matches. The CDR3 is 15 residues long.

The J gene is TRBJ2-7, the V gene TRBV27; D may be TRBD1 or TRBD2 (5 bases each). The germline V gene has CDR1 MNHEY and CDR2 SMNVEV (reference sequence). Trimming stripped 4 bases from V and 3 bases from J, with 19 bases between. The CDR3 contains 16 residues. In nucleotides, the CDR3 is TGTGCCAGCAGTTCCCCCTCTGGGGGAACTTTCTACGAGCAGTACTTC. It is translated as CASSSPSGGTFYEQYF.